Below are 2 T cell receptor beta chains sequenced from a single sample in a study of CD8 T cells in ankylosing spondylitis. TCRdb processed the 5' RACE reads anew with MiXCR; each CDR3 protein has one entry. This sample has about 250,000 distinct CDR3 sequences, with roughly 32% found just once. Sequences were obtained from blood, either unsorted or a sorted T cell fraction (not recorded which). All receptors come from a male donor with ankylosing spondylitis or in good health (not recorded which).

Details on this clonotype: A read error may produce the germline difference seen at one junction end. The rearrangement links TRBV20-1 to TRBJ2-3; 9 nucleotides align to TRBD2. The CDR3 has 17 residues. In germline, CDR1 is DFQATT, CDR2 SNEGSKA (reference sequence). As DNA, the CDR3 is TGCTGTGCTCCCCCCTGGAGCGGGGGGCTCCCCACAGATACGCAGTATTTT. Its translation is CCAPPWSGGLPTDTQYF.

There are many counts of this clonotype. The rearrangement links TRBV12-3 or TRBV12-4 to TRBJ2-2, with D perhaps TRBD1 (5 bases). V dropped 5 bases and J dropped 1 base, with 11 bases sitting between them. This CDR3 spans 15 amino acids. CDR3 sequence: CASSKRGQNTGELFF. The DNA of the CDR3 is TGTGCCAGCAGTAAACGCGGACAGAACACCGGGGAGCTGTTTTTT.